These T cell receptor beta chains were read from a single sample in a study of metastatic and nonmetastatic thyroid tumors. TCRdb re-analyzed the PCR reads through MiXCR. The sample shows 4,500 to 6,000 clones, 28% of them seen only once. The sequenced sample consisted of adjacent normal tissue. The origin of the receptors is a female donor with papillary thyroid cancer or a benign thyroid nodule (not recorded which). Some clones in this sample may be carry-over from other donors' samples. Each CDR3 is given with its conserved first and last residue. D genes are given only for firm matches. Expanded clones get a size class; other rows say once, few or many, or leave the size out.

TRBV6-5	few	TRBJ2-7	TRBD1	CASSYSGERQGAYEQYF	TGTGCCAGCAGTTACTCTGGCGAGAGACAGGGGGCCTACGAGCAGTACTTC
TRBV11-2	medium-sized	TRBJ1-6	.	CASSLDSEGWNSPLHF	TGTGCCAGCAGCTTAGATAGCGAGGGGTGGAATTCACCCCTCCACTTT
TRBV20-1	.	TRBJ2-1	TRBD2	CSAISGANNEQFF	TGCAGTGCTATTAGCGGGGCCAACAATGAGCAGTTCTTC
TRBV6-1	large	TRBJ2-7	.	CASSERGAFPWEQYF	TGTGCCAGCAGTGAACGGGGAGCTTTCCCTTGGGAGCAGTACTTC
TRBV19	.	TRBJ2-7	TRBD2	CASSISGSNYEQYF	TGTGCCAGTAGTATTAGCGGGAGTAACTACGAGCAGTACTTC
TRBV20-1	many	TRBJ2-5	TRBD1	CSAPQTGGAETQYF	TGCAGTGCCCCACAGACAGGGGGCGCGGAGACCCAGTACTTC
TRBV2	.	TRBJ1-5	.	CASSAGLNQPQHF	TGTGCCAGCAGTGCTGGTTTAAATCAGCCCCAGCATTTT
TRBV2	few	TRBJ2-7	.	CASSPRDYEQYF	TGTGCCAGCAGTCCCAGGGACTACGAGCAGTACTTC
TRBV20-1	.	TRBJ1-5	.	CSARVAAAQNQPQHF	TGCAGTGCTAGAGTTGCGGCAGCGCAAAATCAGCCCCAGCATTTT
TRBV11-2	few	TRBJ2-3	TRBD2	CASSLGGGTEGQYF	TGTGCCAGCAGCTTGGGGGGAGGGACCGAGGGGCAGTATTTT
TRBV28	.	TRBJ1-5	.	CASTPGGRGPSNQPQHF	TGTGCCAGCACCCCAGGAGGCAGGGGCCCCAGCAATCAGCCCCAGCATTTT
TRBV6-2/TRBV6-3	.	TRBJ1-2	.	CASSYGRQGYTF	TGTGCCAGCAGTTACGGGAGACAGGGCTACACCTTC
TRBV6-1	.	TRBJ2-7	.	CASSPRSPPYEQYF	TGTGCCAGCAGTCCCCGGTCCCCACCTTACGAGCAGTACTTC
TRBV6-5	few	TRBJ1-6	.	CASSYSIHGADSPLHF	TGTGCCAGCAGTTACTCGATCCACGGTGCTGATTCACCCCTCCACTTT
TRBV27	.	TRBJ1-1	.	CASSFRKTNTEAFF	TGTGCCAGCAGTTTCCGGAAGACGAACACTGAAGCTTTCTTT
TRBV12-3/TRBV12-4	few	TRBJ1-6	.	CASSSPSIPLHF	TGTGCCAGCAGTTCCCCTTCTATACCCCTCCACTTT